This entry features one T cell receptor beta chain sequence. Its antigen is not identified. Sample time point: pretreatment peripheral blood. These data belong to a study of PD-L1 blockade in urothelial cancer. As for the study in general: Blood analyses occurred 3 weeks (second dose) and 6 weeks post treatment start. A median of 141,255 T cells was found in the blood samples.

Into every PCR, synthetic TCR analog templates were spiked. Measured with immunoSEQ multiplex PCR; TCRdb has only the in-frame clones, and not every one. Of 95,000 to 100,000 clones in the sample, roughly 91% were seen once. Study observations and caveats: The study found that durable-benefit patients expanded tumor-associated blood clones more at 3 weeks.

The CDR3 contains 14 residues. Germline V gene data show CDR1 as MGHDK and CDR2 as SYGVNS. V was clipped by 8 bases and J by 7 bases; unmatched bases: 9. This sample comprised PBMCs, obtained around atezolizumab (anti-PD-L1) treatment. The source is a man in his 60s with urothelial cancer. The chain employs TRBV25-1 and TRBJ2-1; 9 nucleotides line up with TRBD2. The CDR3: CASSRAGGKNEQFF. CDR3 sequence (DNA): TGTGCCAGCTCGAGGGCGGGAGGGAAAAATGAGCAGTTCTTC.